Described below is a single TCR beta chain sequence and its context. Its binding antigen is unknown. No base-level quality is on record; no much larger clone is a single base apart. Receptors were amplified or captured by the immunoSEQ multiplex PCR assay. Entries here come from immuneACCESS through TCRdb and include only in-frame sequences with V and J called. Some clones fail to appear in such tables; in the studies checked, an unresolved V gene covers under half of the shortfall, and the cause of the remainder is unknown. Recorded for this sample are about 120,000 clones; 89% of them occurred a single time. The ten largest clones add up to approximately 37% of the sample. The CDR3 measures 13 amino acids from cysteine to phenylalanine. Left in the record is the CDR3 DNA by itself, 39 bases read in frame from the first base. V drops 6 bases and J drops 0 bases, leaving 6 bases in between. CDR1 and CDR2, looked up from the germline V gene, are SGHRS and YFSETQ.

The sample comes from a study of control samples from healthy donors and cancer patients (TCRdb year 2020). Sequenced material: blood. The origin of this receptor is a man in his forties or fifties in good health. Recombination connected TRBV5-1 to TRBJ1-4, with the D gene call left open. The nucleotides are TGCGCCAGCACAAGAGCAACTAATGAAAAACTGTTTTTT. Translation gives CASTRATNEKLFF.